This is a list of T cell receptor beta chains from one sample in a study of blood T cell repertoires in COVID-19. Some clones are missing from TCRdb's copy, which holds only in-frame ones; the method was immunoSEQ multiplex PCR. The sample holds roughly 150,000 clones, around four fifths seen once. The sequenced sample was peripheral blood. These receptors were obtained from an elderly woman with COVID-19, enrolled during active disease. The CDR3 runs from the conserved cysteine through the conserved F or W. D genes are given only for firm matches. Only some rows state a clone size, as once, few, many or a class for expanded clones.

NA,TRBJ2-1,NA,TRBV15,CATSRGGGGWYNEQFF,TGTGCCACCAGCAGAGGGGGAGGCGGGTGGTACAATGAGCAGTTCTTC
once,TRBJ2-7,NA,TRBV3-1/TRBV3-2,CASSQGQPSEQYF,TGTGCCAGCAGCCAAGGACAGCCCAGCGAGCAGTACTTC
NA,TRBJ1-1,TRBD1,TRBV12-3/TRBV12-4,CASSSQGRVEAFF,TGTGCCAGCAGTTCACAGGGGCGCGTTGAAGCTTTCTTT
NA,TRBJ1-5,TRBD1,TRBV29-1,CSVAPGTDQGPQHF,TGCAGCGTGGCCCCAGGGACAGACCAGGGGCCCCAGCATTTT
NA,TRBJ2-1,TRBD1,TRBV14,CASSHTGQAPANEQFF,TGTGCCAGCAGCCATACCGGACAGGCACCAGCCAATGAGCAGTTCTTC
NA,TRBJ1-1,NA,TRBV29-1,CSVEHLSGNTEAFF,TGCAGCGTTGAACACCTTTCAGGGAACACTGAAGCTTTCTTT
NA,TRBJ2-6,TRBD2,TRBV28,CASSYVWEGGSKTNVLTF,TGTGCCAGCAGTTATGTTTGGGAGGGCGGGTCCAAGACCAACGTCCTGACTTTC
NA,TRBJ2-7,TRBD1,TRBV5-4,CASSLASTGGYEQYF,TGTGCCAGCAGCTTGGCTTCGACAGGGGGCTACGAGCAGTACTTC
NA,TRBJ2-3,NA,TRBV5-4,CASSLPGTSTDTQYF,TGTGCCAGCAGCTTGCCCGGGACTAGCACAGATACGCAGTATTTT
NA,TRBJ2-2,TRBD1,TRBV16,CASSHSGQGTGELFF,TGTGCCAGCAGCCACTCCGGACAGGGCACCGGGGAGCTGTTTTTT
once,TRBJ2-2,TRBD1,TRBV10-3,CAISDRANTGELFF,TGTGCCATCTCCGACAGGGCGAACACCGGGGAGCTGTTTTTT
once,TRBJ2-1,NA,TRBV9,CASSPRAGAGEQFF,TGTGCCAGCAGCCCCCGTGCGGGGGCTGGCGAGCAGTTCTTC
NA,TRBJ1-2,NA,TRBV11-2,CASSLGPEPGGYTF,TGTGCCAGCAGCTTAGGCCCCGAACCCGGGGGCTACACCTTC
NA,TRBJ2-7,TRBD1,TRBV5-8,CASSQGVQGLEQYF,TGTGCCAGCAGCCAGGGGGTTCAGGGCCTCGAGCAGTACTTC
NA,TRBJ1-2,NA,TRBV19,CASTEGLLIQNYGYTF,TGTGCCAGTACGGAGGGCCTGCTGATTCAAAACTATGGCTACACCTTC
NA,TRBJ1-6,TRBD1,TRBV28,CAIRGQGDSPLHF,TGTGCCATCCGAGGACAGGGCGATTCACCCCTCCACTTT
NA,TRBJ2-5,NA,TRBV7-7,CASSPRETGLGETQYF,TGTGCTAGCAGCCCCCGGGAGACAGGGTTGGGAGAGACCCAGTACTTC
NA,TRBJ1-3,TRBD1,TRBV28,CASSSQGQGNTIYF,TGTGCCAGCAGTTCACAGGGGCAAGGAAACACCATATATTTT
NA,TRBJ2-3,NA,TRBV6-5,CASSTKPDTQYF,TGTGCCAGCAGTACAAAACCAGATACGCAGTATTTT
NA,TRBJ1-2,TRBD1,TRBV11-2,CASSNGQGAEGYTF,TGTGCCAGCAGCAACGGACAGGGGGCAGAAGGCTACACCTTC